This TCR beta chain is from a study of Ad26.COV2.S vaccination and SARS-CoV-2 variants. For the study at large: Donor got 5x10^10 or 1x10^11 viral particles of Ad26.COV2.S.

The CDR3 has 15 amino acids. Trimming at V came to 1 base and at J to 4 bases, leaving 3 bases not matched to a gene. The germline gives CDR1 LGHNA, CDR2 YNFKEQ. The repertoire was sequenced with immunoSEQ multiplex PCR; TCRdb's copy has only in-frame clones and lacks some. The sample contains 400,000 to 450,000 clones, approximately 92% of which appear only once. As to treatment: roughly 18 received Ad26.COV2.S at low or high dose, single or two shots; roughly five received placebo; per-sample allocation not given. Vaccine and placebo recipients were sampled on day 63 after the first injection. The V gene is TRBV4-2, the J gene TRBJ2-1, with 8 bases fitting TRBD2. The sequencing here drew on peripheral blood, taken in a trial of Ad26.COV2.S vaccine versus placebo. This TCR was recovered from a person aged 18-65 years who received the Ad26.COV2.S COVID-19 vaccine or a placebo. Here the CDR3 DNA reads TGTGCCAGCAGCCAAGTGACGGGAGGGTACAATGAGCAGTTCTTC. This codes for CASSQVTGGYNEQFF.